This is a list of T cell receptor beta chains from one sample in a study of human thymus T cells. Repertoires were generated with immunoSEQ multiplex PCR, while TCRdb's copy carries only in-frame clones and drops some. The table has 57,000 or so clones, roughly 94% seen once. Sequenced sample: blood. All receptors come from a boy younger than two with a congenital heart defect but otherwise immunologically healthy. Both conserved end residues are part of each CDR3. A D gene is named only where the DNA matches it firmly.

>-|TRBJ2-2|14|TRBV19
TGTGCCAGTAGTATAGGGGCGAACACCGGGGAGCTGTTTTTT
CASSIGANTGELFF
>-|TRBJ1-2|13|TRBV30
TGTGCCTGGAGTCCCCGGGCCCCGTATGGCTACACCTTC
CAWSPRAPYGYTF
>TRBD2|TRBJ2-4|17|TRBV11-2
TGTGCCAGCAGCATGGAGCCGGGACTAGCGGGGGAAAACATTCAGTACTTC
CASSMEPGLAGENIQYF
>-|TRBJ1-2|14|TRBV10-3
TGTGCCATCAGTGAGTCGACGGGGGGCTATGGCTACACCTTC
CAISESTGGYGYTF
>TRBD1|TRBJ1-5|15|TRBV6-1
TGTGCCAGCAGTCAAATGGGGACAGGGAATCAGCCCCAGCATTTT
CASSQMGTGNQPQHF
>-|TRBJ2-3|14|TRBV27
TGTGCCAGCAGTTTGGCGGGACTCACAGATACGCAGTATTTT
CASSLAGLTDTQYF
>-|TRBJ1-2|15|TRBV7-2
TGTGCCAGCAGCCTAGGCCAGTTGAGGGCTGGTGGCTACACCTTC
CASSLGQLRAGGYTF
>TRBD2|TRBJ2-3|18|TRBV5-1
TGCGCCAGCAGCCCCATCCCCATAGCGGGATTCCTCACAGATACGCAGTATTTT
CASSPIPIAGFLTDTQYF
>-|TRBJ2-1|13|TRBV18
TGTGCCAGCTCACCACAAGGCCCAAATGAGCAGTTCTTC
CASSPQGPNEQFF
>-|TRBJ2-3|13|TRBV4-1
TGCGCCAGCAGCCATACCCATGGCGATACGCAGTATTTT
CASSHTHGDTQYF
>-|TRBJ2-3|10|TRBV20-1
TGCAGTGCTAGAGGCGATACGCAGTATTTT
CSARGDTQYF